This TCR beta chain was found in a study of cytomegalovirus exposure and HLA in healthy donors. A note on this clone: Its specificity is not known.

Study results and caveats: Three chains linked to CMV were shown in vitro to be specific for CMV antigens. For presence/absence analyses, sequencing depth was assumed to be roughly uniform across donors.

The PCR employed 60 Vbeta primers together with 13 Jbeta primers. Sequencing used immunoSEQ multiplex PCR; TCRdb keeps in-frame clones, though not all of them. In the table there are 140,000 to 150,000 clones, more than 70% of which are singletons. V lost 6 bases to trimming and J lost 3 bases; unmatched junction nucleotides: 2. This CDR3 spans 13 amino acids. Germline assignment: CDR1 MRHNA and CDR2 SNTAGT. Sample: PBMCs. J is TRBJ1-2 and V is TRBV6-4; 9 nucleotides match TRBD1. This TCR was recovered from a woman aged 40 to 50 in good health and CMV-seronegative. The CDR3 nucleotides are TGTGCCAGCAGACAGGGGGCTGACTATGGCTACACCTTC. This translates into CASRQGADYGYTF.